These 8 T cell receptor beta chains were sequenced from one sample in a study of shared clonotypes between healthy human individuals. TCRdb's table, derived via immunoSEQ multiplex PCR, lists solely in-frame clones and lacks some. Seen here are under 2,500,000 clones, approximately 96% observed once, and the top ten hold 0.1% to 0.15%. The sequenced sample consisted of naive CD4+ T cells sorted from blood. Subset defined: CD45RA+ positively selected. Source of these receptors: a man aged 18 to 30 in good health.

The chain uses TRBV5-1 and TRBJ2-3, with a tentative D call TRBD1 (6 bases). Deletions cut 0 bases from V and 2 bases from J, with 13 bases between. CDR3 length: 16 amino acids. The germline gives CDR1 SGHRS, CDR2 YFSETQ. The DNA for the CDR3 is TGCGCCAGCAGCTTGGAAGGGGGTCGGGCCACAGATACGCAGTATTTT. It is translated as CASSLEGGRATDTQYF.

Turning to this clone: Distinct nucleotide sequences in the sample also encode this CDR3. The V and J genes are TRBV2 and TRBJ2-7; TRBD1 matches 10 bases. Trimming at V came to 7 bases and at J to 2 bases, leaving 2 bases not matched to a gene. The CDR3 totals 13 residues. CDR1 SNHLY and CDR2 FYNNEI come from the germline V gene. The CDR3, as DNA: TGTGCCAGCAATGGACAGGGGGCCTACGAGCAGTACTTC. The encoded protein is CASNGQGAYEQYF.

This clone has more than one count but fewer than ten. The chain links TRBV7-6 to TRBJ1-6; D is uncertain. Germline CDR1 and CDR2: SGHVS and FNYEAQ. The CDR3 extends over 14 amino acids. V was cut by 2 bases and J by 8 bases, with 10 bases left in between. CDR3 in DNA: TGTGCCAGCAGCTTACAAGGCAGTTATTCACCCCTCCACTTT. Encoded protein: CASSLQGSYSPLHF.

This sequence joins TRBV6-1 and TRBJ1-4; D is possibly TRBD1 (6 bases). The CDR3 runs to 15 residues. Germline V gene sequence: CDR1 MNHNS, CDR2 SASEGT. The V end was cut by 6 bases, the J end by 3 bases, with 14 bases between. The CDR3, as DNA: TGTGCCAGCAGACACCACAGGGTAGCTAATGAAAAACTGTTTTTT. Protein product: CASRHHRVANEKLFF.

The genes are TRBV11-2 and TRBJ1-3, with D maybe TRBD1 (5 bases). The CDR3 loop spans 15 amino acids. Germline CDR1 is SGHAT and CDR2 is FQNNGV. Trimming cost V 1 base and J 5 bases, with 12 bases left between them. CDR3 bases: TGTGCCAGCAGCTTAGCGGGCTCAGGGCGAAACACCATATATTTT. Protein: CASSLAGSGRNTIYF.

About this clone itself: Other DNA variants within this sample encode the same CDR3. The V gene is TRBV28, the J gene TRBJ2-4; possibly TRBD1 for D (5 bases). The CDR3 sequence is 12 residues long. CDR1 and CDR2 (germline): MDHEN, SYDVKM. Trimming left V 5 bases short and J 6 bases short, with 8 bases between. Here the CDR3 reads CASSLQGNIQYF. CDR3 in DNA: TGTGCCAGCAGTCTGCAGGGAAACATTCAGTACTTC.

This clone was seen a single time. CDR3 in DNA: TGCGCCAGCAGCCTTACCCGTCTTGGAAACACCATATATTTT. This codes for CASSLTRLGNTIYF. The rearrangement links TRBV4-1 to TRBJ1-3; no definite D call. This CDR3 spans 14 amino acids. Trimming shortened V by 4 bases and J by 3 bases, and 10 bases separated the two germline ends. The germline CDR1 and CDR2 sequences are MGHRA and YSYEKL.

As for this clone: The same CDR3 can be traced to other DNA sequences in this sample. The chain links TRBV28 to TRBJ1-5, with a weak D call TRBD1 (6 bases). Per germline, CDR1 MDHEN and CDR2 SYDVKM. Trimming shortened V by 3 bases and J by 4 bases, and 7 bases separated the two germline ends. The CDR3 runs to 13 residues. The CDR3 sequence: CASSFDRNQPQHF. CDR3 nucleotides: TGTGCCAGCAGTTTCGACAGGAATCAGCCCCAGCATTTT.